What follows describes a single T cell receptor beta chain. Its specificity is not known. The data belong to a study of vaccination and CD4 T cells after COVID-19. Study in general: Four females and six males made up the convalescents, two of whom were Hispanic. The authors gave control cultures a CEFX pool, an HIV-1 Nef pool, or no peptide. Stimulation of the cells used overlapping spike peptide pools from SARS-CoV-2 and from the common cold coronaviruses HCoV-NL63, HCoV-OC43 and HCoV-229E.

The Oncomine TCR Beta short-read assay sequenced DNA from cultured CD4+ T cells. In TCRdb, the PCR reads were re-called with MiXCR into one record per CDR3 protein. The sample holds under 25,000 distinct CDR3 sequences, 45% to 65% seen once. As for treatment: 10-day PBMC culture with coronavirus spike peptide pools or control peptides (ViraFEST assay). Antigen-specific T cell expansion with peptide pools preceded TCR sequencing in the ViraFEST approach. V was clipped by 3 bases and J by 3 bases, with 12 bases between them. The CDR3 length is 14 residues. Germline CDR1 is LNHDA and CDR2 is SQIVND (reference sequence).

This rearrangement joins TRBV19 to TRBJ2-7, with D possibly being TRBD2 (7 bases). The sequenced sample consisted of CD4+ T cells from blood, cultured in vitro. This TCR was recovered from a human donor who had recovered from COVID-19. This CDR3 reads CASSIGGGSYEQYF. The CDR3 DNA reads as TGTGCCAGTAGTATCGGGGGCGGGAGCTACGAGCAGTACTTC. Full variable domain (rest looked up from reference TRBV19 and TRBJ2-7): DGGITQSPKYLFRKEGQNVTLSCEQNLNHDAMYWYRQDPGQGLRLIYYSQIVNDFQKGDIAEGYSVSREKKESFPLTVTSAQKNPTAFYLCASSIGGGSYEQYFGPGTRLTVT.